This T cell receptor (beta chain) appears in the sequencing data of a study of CD8 T cells in ankylosing spondylitis. General observations from the study: In the blood and synovial fluid of reactive arthritis, some motif variants had been previously reported. CD8+ disease-linked clones were present at relatively low frequencies in blood. The clones that were linked to disease were reported to be significantly enriched in matched synovial fluid samples from ankylosing spondylitis patients.

CDR3 length equals 13 residues. Between the trimmed V and J ends, which lost 4 bases and 4 bases, there was a span of 12 bases. Germline V gives CDR1 DFQATT, CDR2 SNEGSKA (reference sequence). Worth noting for this clonotype: Its antigen remains unknown.

Quantitative 5'-RACE was performed with molecular barcodes, and it yielded the TCR beta libraries. TCRdb passed the 5' RACE reads through MiXCR, listing each CDR3 protein once. The sample yields 35,000 or so distinct CDR3 sequences, more than 15% seen once. The sequence derives from a male donor with ankylosing spondylitis or in good health (not recorded which). The chain has TRBV20-1 and TRBJ2-3; perhaps TRBD2 as D (7 bases). The sequencing input was blood. The DNA for the CDR3 is TGCAGTGCTATGGGCGGGGGCCCAGATACGCAGTATTTT. Residues: CSAMGGGPDTQYF.